The rows below give T cell receptor beta chains drawn from one sample of a study of cytomegalovirus exposure and HLA in healthy donors. Generated by immunoSEQ multiplex PCR, the TCRdb table keeps only in-frame clones and is missing some. The sample carries 120,000 or so clones, roughly 80% recorded once. The sequenced material came from PBMCs. These TCRs come from a middle-aged woman in good health and CMV-seronegative. Each CDR3 is given with its conserved first and last residue. A D gene is named only where the DNA matches it firmly. Clone size is shown for a subset of rows, as once, few, many or a class of expanded clone.

clone size | D gene | J gene | V gene | CDR3 protein | CDR3 DNA
NA | NA | TRBJ2-3 | TRBV7-8 | CASSPLRGASTDTQYF | TGTGCCAGCAGCCCCCTCAGGGGGGCTAGCACAGATACGCAGTATTTT
few | TRBD2 | TRBJ2-3 | TRBV4-1 | CASSQGTSGRSLDTQYF | TGCGCCAGCAGCCAAGGGACTAGCGGGCGCTCCCTAGATACGCAGTATTTT
few | NA | TRBJ1-5 | TRBV7-8 | CASSLGARGNQPQHF | TGTGCCAGCAGCCTAGGGGCCAGGGGCAATCAGCCCCAGCATTTT
NA | NA | TRBJ2-7 | TRBV29-1 | CSVINREEQYF | TGCAGCGTTATAAACAGGGAAGAGCAGTACTTC
few | NA | TRBJ1-2 | TRBV19 | CASSYFNYGYTF | TGTGCCAGTAGTTATTTTAACTATGGCTACACCTTC
NA | TRBD1 | TRBJ1-4 | TRBV27 | CASRSLGTANEKLFF | TGTGCCAGCAGATCCCTCGGGACAGCTAATGAAAAACTGTTTTTT
once | NA | TRBJ1-2 | TRBV4-2 | CASSQVLKGPRGYGYTF | TGTGCCAGCAGCCAAGTTTTAAAGGGCCCGAGAGGGTATGGCTACACCTTC
once | NA | TRBJ1-2 | TRBV7-9 | CASSSVMNYGYTF | TGTGCCAGCAGCTCGGTCATGAACTATGGCTACACCTTC
NA | NA | TRBJ1-2 | TRBV6-6 | CASSQGRVGAYTF | TGTGCCAGCAGTCAGGGGAGGGTTGGCGCCTACACCTTC
NA | NA | TRBJ1-1 | TRBV18 | CASSPQGGSTEAFF | TGTGCCAGCTCACCACAGGGAGGGAGCACTGAAGCTTTCTTT
few | NA | TRBJ2-5 | TRBV7-2 | CASSLIAGTIPWETQYF | TGTGCCAGCAGCTTAATTGCCGGGACAATACCATGGGAGACCCAGTACTTC
NA | NA | TRBJ2-1 | TRBV4-2 | CASSQASRPSNEQFF | TGTGCCAGCAGCCAAGCGAGCCGCCCTTCCAATGAGCAGTTCTTC
few | TRBD1 | TRBJ2-7 | TRBV28 | CASSPRTGGFYEQYF | TGTGCCAGCAGTCCACGGACAGGGGGCTTTTACGAGCAGTACTTC
NA | TRBD2 | TRBJ2-2 | TRBV19 | CASIPGRASGANTGELFF | TGTGCCAGTATTCCGGGGCGGGCTAGCGGGGCGAACACCGGGGAGCTGTTTTTT
few | NA | TRBJ1-4 | TRBV19 | CASSRGSATNEKLFF | TGTGCCAGTAGTAGGGGCAGTGCAACTAATGAAAAACTGTTTTTT
NA | NA | TRBJ2-5 | TRBV9 | CASSPRTRQETQYF | TGTGCCAGCAGCCCCCGGACTCGGCAAGAGACCCAGTACTTC
NA | NA | TRBJ2-6 | TRBV13 | CASSLGPDWGANVLTF | TGTGCCAGCAGCTTAGGCCCTGACTGGGGGGCCAACGTCCTGACTTTC
NA | TRBD2 | TRBJ2-7 | TRBV10-3 | CAIRGSSGAYYEQYF | TGTGCCATCAGAGGTAGTAGCGGGGCCTACTACGAGCAGTACTTC
NA | TRBD1 | TRBJ2-3 | TRBV5-1 | CASTPGQGTADTQYF | TGCGCCAGCACCCCAGGACAGGGGACCGCAGATACGCAGTATTTT
NA | NA | TRBJ2-5 | TRBV5-1 | CASSLARNTQETQYF | TGCGCCAGCAGCTTGGCTAGGAACACCCAAGAGACCCAGTACTTC
few | NA | TRBJ2-1 | TRBV2 | CASTPSRLAPTRDNEQFF | TGTGCCAGCACCCCCTCCAGGCTAGCACCAACGAGGGACAATGAGCAGTTCTTC
NA | TRBD1 | TRBJ1-2 | TRBV7-2 | CASSLASGTGDGYTF | TGTGCCAGCAGCTTAGCCTCCGGGACAGGGGATGGCTACACCTTC
NA | NA | TRBJ2-5 | TRBV25-1 | CASSAGGETQYF | TGTGCCAGCAGTGCAGGGGGGGAGACCCAGTACTTC
few | TRBD2 | TRBJ2-7 | TRBV2 | CASSKSGSPDYEQYF | TGTGCCAGCAGTAAAAGCGGGAGCCCTGACTACGAGCAGTACTTC
NA | TRBD2 | TRBJ2-5 | TRBV18 | CASSPGGGQETQYF | TGTGCCAGCTCACCAGGGGGGGGACAAGAGACCCAGTACTTC
NA | NA | TRBJ2-1 | TRBV29-1 | CSVEDLVGLYNEQFF | TGCAGCGTTGAAGATTTAGTTGGTTTATACAATGAGCAGTTCTTC
NA | NA | TRBJ1-5 | TRBV6-1 | CASSEGAGNQPQHF | TGTGCCAGCAGTGAAGGGGCAGGAAATCAGCCCCAGCATTTT
NA | TRBD1 | TRBJ1-4 | TRBV4-1 | CASSRNPGGSNEKLFF | TGCGCCAGCAGCCGCAACCCAGGGGGCTCTAATGAAAAACTGTTTTTT
few | NA | TRBJ1-5 | TRBV27 | CASGRGRPQHF | TGTGCCAGCGGAAGGGGTCGGCCCCAGCATTTT
NA | TRBD1 | TRBJ1-5 | TRBV28 | CAARGDRVNQPQHF | TGTGCCGCCCGCGGAGACAGGGTCAATCAGCCCCAGCATTTT
NA | TRBD2 | TRBJ2-5 | TRBV7-2 | CASSPGTSRETQYF | TGTGCCAGCAGCCCTGGGACTAGTCGCGAGACCCAGTACTTC
NA | NA | TRBJ1-3 | TRBV6-1 | CASSVTGTRGNTIYF | TGTGCCAGCAGTGTAACCGGGACAAGGGGAAACACCATATATTTT
NA | TRBD1 | TRBJ1-2 | TRBV5-1 | CASSLGQGAQDLYGYTF | TGCGCCAGCAGCTTGGGACAGGGGGCTCAAGACCTCTATGGCTACACCTTC
NA | NA | TRBJ2-1 | TRBV27 | CASSRQEGSYNEQFF | TGTGCCAGCAGTAGACAGGAAGGCTCCTACAATGAGCAGTTCTTC
NA | NA | TRBJ2-3 | TRBV27 | CASSSRLAVDTQYF | TGTGCCAGCAGTTCGAGGCTAGCAGTGGATACGCAGTATTTT
NA | NA | TRBJ2-5 | TRBV28 | CASTVGTRGETQYF | TGTGCCAGCACCGTGGGGACAAGAGGAGAGACCCAGTACTTC
NA | NA | TRBJ1-2 | TRBV9 | CASSYTSRAGGYGYTF | TGTGCCAGCAGCTACACTTCTCGGGCCGGGGGCTATGGCTACACCTTC
NA | NA | TRBJ1-2 | TRBV6-6 | CATDSYYGYTF | TGTGCCACCGACAGCTACTATGGCTACACCTTC
once | NA | TRBJ1-2 | TRBV18 | CASSPPEGLSKNTF | TGTGCCAGCTCACCACCAGAGGGACTGTCCAAGAACACCTTC